Sequencing of this T cell receptor (beta chain) was carried out in a study of response to subunit inactivated influenza vaccine (dated 2018 in TCRdb). With regard to the full study: To follow how T cells responded to a trivalent subunit inactivated influenza vaccine, the researchers relied on deep quantitative profiling of the T cell receptor repertoire. General findings and caveats noted by the study authors: The authors suggested that each seasonal influenza vaccination may recruit only a limited number of new T cells.

Including the terminal cysteine and phenylalanine, the CDR3 comprises 15 residues. Only the CDR3 region is kept as DNA, spanning 45 bases read in frame from base 1. Based on the germline V gene, the CDR1 and CDR2 sequences are MDHEN and SYDVKM. Relative to germline, V is missing 2 bases and J is missing 5 bases, with 3 bases of the junction outside any gene match. Only a few counts were recorded for this clonotype. No antigen is known for it. No base quality values were provided; no much bigger clone lies one nucleotide off. Libraries were made using RT-PCR. Data came from an Illumina HiSeq 2500. The public reads were quality trimmed at Q25 with fastp and then assembled into clones with MiXCR by TCRdb, keeping productive beta chains. All rows with the same CDR3 protein become a single entry with the most common DNA and genes. The sample table records around 710,000 distinct CDR3 sequences; around 13% of these occur just once. 5.5% to 8% of the sample is held by the ten biggest clonotypes.

Sequenced here: PBMCs from blood, sampled around two weeks before vaccination. The sequence was collected from a man aged 50 to 60 who received an inactivated influenza vaccine. Donor details come from another sample of the same person, matched by shared clones. The chain is assembled from TRBV28 and TRBJ1-4; 9 junctional bases match TRBD1. The nucleotide sequence is given as TGTGCCAGCAGTTTACTCGGGACAGGGAATGAAAAACTGTTTTTT. Translated, it reads CASSLLGTGNEKLFF. Full variable domain (CDR3 extended with the reference TRBV28 and TRBJ1-4 proteins): DVKVTQSSRYLVKRTGEKVFLECVQDMDHENMFWYRQDPGLGLRLIYFSYDVKMKEKGDIPEGYSVSREKKERFSLILESASTNQTSMYLCASSLLGTGNEKLFFGSGTQLSVL.